This TCR beta chain derives from a study of shared T cell receptors in the human thymus. There are 18 residues in the CDR3. Germline CDR1 SGHTA, CDR2 FQGTGA. J was trimmed by 4 bases and V by 4 bases; bases with no gene match: 18. Libraries were prepared by immunoSEQ multiplex PCR; TCRdb keeps only in-frame clonotypes and omits some of them. Among hundreds of thousands of clones listed, around 87% were seen once. The same sample was also studied in work on human thymus T cells. Per that study: The thymus tissue came from resections taken during corrective heart surgery. Thymic repertoires from unrelated individuals overlapped highly, related research reported.

This receptor was taken from a boy in the first two years of life with a congenital heart defect. The sample comprised thymocytes. The chain links TRBV7-3 to TRBJ2-5; 7 positions match TRBD1. CDR3 nucleotides: TGTGCCAGCAGCTCATCGCTTGTACAGGGGCCATTGGGAGAGACCCAGTACTTC. It specifies CASSSSLVQGPLGETQYF. Supplemented by reference TRBV7-3 and TRBJ2-5, the full variable domain reads GAGVSQTPSNKVTEKGKYVELRCDPISGHTALYWYRQSLGQGPEFLIYFQGTGAADDSGLPNDRFFAVRPEGSVSTLKIQRTERGDSAVYLCASSSSLVQGPLGETQYFGPGTRLLVL.